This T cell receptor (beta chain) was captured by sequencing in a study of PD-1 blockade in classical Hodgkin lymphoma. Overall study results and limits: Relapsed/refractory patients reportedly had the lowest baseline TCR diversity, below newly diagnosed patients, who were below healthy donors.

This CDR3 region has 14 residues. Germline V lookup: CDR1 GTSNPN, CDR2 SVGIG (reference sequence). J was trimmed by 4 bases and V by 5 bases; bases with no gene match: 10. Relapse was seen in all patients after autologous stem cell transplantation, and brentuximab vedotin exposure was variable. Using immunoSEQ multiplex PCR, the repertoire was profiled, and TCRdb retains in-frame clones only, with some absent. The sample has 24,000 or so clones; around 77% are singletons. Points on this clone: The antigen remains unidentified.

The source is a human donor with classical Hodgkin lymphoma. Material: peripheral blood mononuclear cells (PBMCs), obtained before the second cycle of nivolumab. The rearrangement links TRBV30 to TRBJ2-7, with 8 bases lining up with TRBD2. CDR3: CAWDAGLGVYEQYF. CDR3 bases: TGTGCCTGGGACGCGGGACTAGGAGTATACGAGCAGTACTTC.